The TCR beta chain described here comes from a study of CD8 T cells in ankylosing spondylitis. To note about this clonotype: Its target is unknown.

CDR3 length: 16 amino acids. CDR1 SGHDT and CDR2 YYEEEE come from the germline V gene. Trimming removed 5 bases from V and 4 bases from J, with 19 bases in between. TCRdb analysed the 5' RACE reads with MiXCR anew, one entry per CDR3 protein. The data contain approximately 150,000 distinct CDR3 sequences, under 45% of them singletons. Study-wide points: What appeared characteristic of ankylosing spondylitis blood was a TCR beta motif of eight highly homologous variants. Some motif variants were previously reported in reactive arthritis synovial fluid and blood.

Sequences were obtained from synovial fluid, either unsorted or a sorted T cell fraction (not recorded which). J is TRBJ2-1 and V is TRBV5-6, with TRBD2 as a possible D gene (5 bases). This sequence was found in a male donor with ankylosing spondylitis. As DNA, the CDR3 is TGTGCCAGCAGATACCTCAGGAGGTTACCGTACAATGAGCAGTTCTTC. Translation gives CASRYLRRLPYNEQFF.